Listed below are T cell receptor beta chains from one sample, sequenced in a study of CD8 T cells in Susac syndrome. TCRdb reprocessed the immunoSEQ multiplex PCR reads with MiXCR, giving one entry per CDR3 protein. The table has 350,000 to 550,000 distinct CDR3 sequences, roughly 85% seen once. The sequenced material came from CD8+ T cells from PBMCs. Receptors originate from a human donor with multiple sclerosis. Both conserved end residues are part of each CDR3. A D gene is named only where the DNA matches it firmly. Part of the rows lack a size; the others show once, few, many or a class for expanded clones.

D	size	V	J	DNA	CDR3
NA	NA	TRBV4-1	TRBJ1-6	TGCGCCAGCAGCCCCCTGGAGTCGGAGGCCTCCTATAATTCACCCCTCCACTTT	CASSPLESEASYNSPLHF
NA	once	TRBV12-3/TRBV12-4	TRBJ2-3	TGTGCCAGCAGTTTAGCCGGGGCAGATACGCAGTATTTT	CASSLAGADTQYF
TRBD1	NA	TRBV29-1	TRBJ2-7	TGCAGCGTTGAGGGGCAGGGGGCGAACTACGAGCAGTACTTC	CSVEGQGANYEQYF
NA	NA	TRBV19	TRBJ1-1	TGTGCCAGTAGTATATCATCCCTCGGGTTCGGCACTGAAGCTTTCTTT	CASSISSLGFGTEAFF
NA	NA	TRBV4-1	TRBJ2-1	TGCGCCAGCAGCCACGTTGGGGGGCCGTACAATGAGCAGTTCTTC	CASSHVGGPYNEQFF
NA	NA	TRBV6-1	TRBJ2-5	TGTGCCAGCCACAGGTCAGGGCCGATACCTAGACAAGAGACCCAGTACTTC	CASHRSGPIPRQETQYF
TRBD2	NA	TRBV6-1	TRBJ2-5	TGTGCCAGCAGCCCCGGGGGGAGACTGGCCGGAGAGACCCAGTACTTC	CASSPGGRLAGETQYF
TRBD1	NA	TRBV6-5	TRBJ2-2	TGTGCCAGCAGTTTGGGGATTTGGACAGGCCCCGGGGAGCTGTTTTTT	CASSLGIWTGPGELFF
NA	NA	TRBV11-2	TRBJ1-2	TGTGCCAGCAGGGCGTGGGATCAGGATGGCTACACCTTC	CASRAWDQDGYTF
TRBD1	NA	TRBV30	TRBJ1-2	TGTGCCCTCTACTCGGGACAGGGGGATGGCTACACCTTC	CALYSGQGDGYTF
NA	NA	TRBV4-1	TRBJ2-2	TGCGCCAGCAGCCAACCCGGGGGCCAGATAAACACCGGGGAGCTGTTTTTT	CASSQPGGQINTGELFF
NA	NA	TRBV7-6	TRBJ1-3	TGTGCCAGCAGCTTACGGCCGGTAGGAATCTCTGGAAACACCATATATTTT	CASSLRPVGISGNTIYF
NA	NA	TRBV28	TRBJ1-1	TGTGCCAGCAGTTTGACAGTGGGGAATGAAGCTTTCTTT	CASSLTVGNEAFF
NA	NA	TRBV27	TRBJ2-7	TGTGCCAGCAGTTTCGCGACAGGTTCCCACGAGCAGTACTTC	CASSFATGSHEQYF
NA	few	TRBV5-1	TRBJ2-7	TGCGCCAGCAGCCCGCCAGGGGACAACTGGGAGCAGTACTTC	CASSPPGDNWEQYF
NA	NA	TRBV9	TRBJ1-1	TGTGCCACCCGACCGGCTGCTGACACTGAAGCTTTCTTT	CATRPAADTEAFF
NA	once	TRBV30	TRBJ2-7	TGTGCCTGGAGTGTATACTGGGGTCCGGCCTACGAGCAGTACTTC	CAWSVYWGPAYEQYF
NA	NA	TRBV5-4	TRBJ1-4	TGTGCCAGCAGCTTGGTCCCAAATGAAAAACTGTTTTTT	CASSLVPNEKLFF
TRBD1	NA	TRBV4-1	TRBJ2-7	TGCGCCAGCAGCCAAGCTCGTGGGGACAGTCCCTACGAGCAGTACTTC	CASSQARGDSPYEQYF
TRBD2	NA	TRBV7-9	TRBJ2-3	TGTGCCAGCAGTTCGGGACTAGCGGGGGCAGATACGCAGTATTTT	CASSSGLAGADTQYF
TRBD2	NA	TRBV2	TRBJ2-1	TGTGCCAGCAAGGGTACAGCGGGGGCCTTCAATGAGCAGTTCTTC	CASKGTAGAFNEQFF
TRBD1	NA	TRBV7-9	TRBJ2-7	TGTGCCAGCAGCTTAGAGGGGACCGGGACAGGGTCCTACGAGCAGTACTTC	CASSLEGTGTGSYEQYF
NA	NA	TRBV2	TRBJ2-7	TGTGCCAGCAGTGATAGTATGGTCTACGAGCAGTACTTC	CASSDSMVYEQYF
TRBD1	once	TRBV19	TRBJ1-1	TGTGCCAGTAGTATTCCAGGGGGCGAGGGCACTGAAGCTTTCTTT	CASSIPGGEGTEAFF
NA	NA	TRBV27	TRBJ1-1	TGTGCCAGCAGTCTCAATTTGGGGGTTGGGAACACTGAAGCTTTCTTT	CASSLNLGVGNTEAFF
TRBD2	few	TRBV6-5	TRBJ2-1	TGTGCCAGCACCCCTCTAGCGGGAGGGGTGGATGAGCAGTTCTTC	CASTPLAGGVDEQFF
NA	once	TRBV9	TRBJ2-2	TGTGCCAGCAGCATAACTCTGGGGAGAGACACCGGGGAGCTGTTTTTT	CASSITLGRDTGELFF
TRBD2	NA	TRBV6-5	TRBJ2-1	TGTGCCAGCAGTTACACCGGGACTAGCGGGATACCCTTGAAGCAGTTCTTC	CASSYTGTSGIPLKQFF
NA	NA	TRBV20-1	TRBJ1-2	TGCAGTGCTAGAGATGGGGAATTCTATGGCTACACCTTC	CSARDGEFYGYTF
NA	NA	TRBV7-9	TRBJ2-1	TGTGCCAGCAGCCCAGATATTAGCAGCTACAATGAGCAGTTCTTC	CASSPDISSYNEQFF
NA	NA	TRBV11-1	TRBJ2-1	TGTGCCAGCAGCTCCACAAACGTCGGGGAAGCTTCCTTTTCATCCTACAATGAGCAGTTCTTC	CASSSTNVGEASFSSYNEQFF
NA	NA	TRBV7-9	TRBJ1-1	TGTGCCAGCAGCCTCCCGGAGGAAGGGGCCACTGAAGCTTTCTTT	CASSLPEEGATEAFF
NA	NA	TRBV2	TRBJ2-7	TGTGCCAGCAGTGACTTCGGACCCTCCTACGAGCAGTACTTC	CASSDFGPSYEQYF
NA	NA	TRBV12-3/TRBV12-4	TRBJ1-1	TGTGCCAGCACGGGGACGGAACTTCTAGGCACTGAAGCTTTCTTT	CASTGTELLGTEAFF
TRBD1	once	TRBV12-3/TRBV12-4	TRBJ2-2	TGTGCCAGCAGTAACGGACAGGGGCGCACCGGGGAGCTGTTTTTT	CASSNGQGRTGELFF
TRBD2	NA	TRBV2	TRBJ2-7	TGTGCCAGCAGGCCAAACACCAGGGGACTAGACTCCTACGAGCAGTACTTC	CASRPNTRGLDSYEQYF
NA	NA	TRBV5-1	TRBJ1-2	TGCGCCAGCAGCCCCGAGGGGGGGGCGCGGAAGGGAGCCACCTTC	CASSPEGGARKGATF
NA	NA	TRBV15	TRBJ1-5	TGTGCCACCAGCATACAGGCTAGCAATCAGCCCCAGCATTTT	CATSIQASNQPQHF
TRBD1	NA	TRBV27	TRBJ2-1	TGTGCCAGCAGTCCGACAGGGGGCCCCTACAATGAGCAGTTCTTC	CASSPTGGPYNEQFF
NA	NA	TRBV6-4	TRBJ2-7	TGTGCCAGCAGATGGGGTCCTGTTTGTACCGAGCAGTACTTC	CASRWGPVCTEQYF
TRBD1	NA	TRBV12-3/TRBV12-4	TRBJ1-2	TGTGCCAGCACCTTGACAGGGAAGAACTATGGCTACACCTTC	CASTLTGKNYGYTF
NA	NA	TRBV4-1	TRBJ2-7	TGCGCCAGCAGCGGGGAGGCCCCCTACGAGCAGTACTTC	CASSGEAPYEQYF
TRBD1	NA	TRBV27	TRBJ1-6	TGTGCCAGCAGTTTAACCGGACAGGGAAATAATTCACCCCTCCACTTT	CASSLTGQGNNSPLHF
NA	NA	TRBV5-1	TRBJ1-2	TGCGCCAGCAGCTTGGGCGGAGGACCCTGGGGCTACACCTTC	CASSLGGGPWGYTF
TRBD2	NA	TRBV12-3/TRBV12-4	TRBJ2-1	TGTGCCAGCAGGATAGCGGGAGTAAACAATGAGCAGTTCTTC	CASRIAGVNNEQFF
TRBD1	NA	TRBV19	TRBJ1-1	TGTGCCAGTAGTGCGGACAGGGGACGGAACACTGAAGCTTTCTTT	CASSADRGRNTEAFF
NA	NA	TRBV30	TRBJ2-1	TGTGCCTGGAGTGTTTTGCCAGGGGGAGGAGATGAGCAGTTCTTC	CAWSVLPGGGDEQFF
TRBD2	NA	TRBV6-1	TRBJ2-1	TGTGCCAGCAGTGAAGCGGGACTAGCGGGTGAGCGTTCCTACAATGAGCAGTTCTTC	CASSEAGLAGERSYNEQFF
NA	NA	TRBV7-9	TRBJ2-2	TGTGCCAGCAGCCTCTTTTGGGGCACCGGGGAGCTGTTTTTT	CASSLFWGTGELFF
NA	NA	TRBV9	TRBJ1-1	TGTGCCAGCAGCCCTACCCCTGAAGCTTTCTTT	CASSPTPEAFF